This T cell receptor beta chain was sequenced for a study of beta chain features in type 1 diabetes. Overall study findings and caveats: Type 1 diabetes patients had VDJ junctions that carried fewer insertions and more deletions.

This clone was seen a few times. Its antigen is not known. cDNA synthesis used the whole RNA isolate, giving expressed TCRB sequences. Assay used: immunoSEQ multiplex PCR; TCRdb lists only in-frame clones, some missing. The sample lists approximately 160,000 clones; 7.5% to 10% were seen once. The source is a man younger than 35 in good health. The material sequenced was central memory CD4+ T cells from blood.

For the CDR3, the DNA is TGTGCCAGCAGATACGACAGGGCTCGGAATAATTCACCCCTCCACTTT. Its protein product is CASRYDRARNNSPLHF. The chain uses TRBV6-5 and TRBJ1-6, with 7 bases aligning to TRBD1. Germline V gene lookup returns CDR1 MNHEY and CDR2 SVGAGI. The CDR3 consists of 16 residues. V lost 6 bases, J lost 5 bases, and 10 bases stayed unmatched.